This T cell receptor beta chain was sequenced for a study of blood T cell repertoires in COVID-19. Study as a whole: Whether acute or convalescent, the COVID-19 samples came from the United States, Italy and Spain. From T cells, B-cell-depleted T cells, or PBMCs came the material, which was cDNA or gDNA.

V gave up 3 bases and J gave up 4 bases; unmatched junction bases: 10. This CDR3 is 16 amino acids long. CDR1 LNHDA and CDR2 SQIVND come from the germline V gene (reference sequence). Authors' analysis steps: Nucleated cell counts were estimated from reference gene primer amplification. Profiling relied on immunoSEQ multiplex PCR, and the TCRdb table lists in-frame clones only, not all of them. That table is the source of V, J and clone size, and D and trimming were worked out from the DNA. The table includes about 160,000 clones, roughly four fifths detected once. The rearrangement links TRBV19 to TRBJ1-2; 8 bases map to TRBD1. The receptor's source is a man aged 55 to 70 with active or convalescent COVID-19. Material: peripheral blood. CDR3: CASSMYKDRVTYGYTF. CDR3 DNA: TGTGCCAGTAGTATGTATAAGGACAGGGTTACCTATGGCTACACCTTC.